The clone carrying this T cell receptor (beta chain) was counted many times. Its antigen remains unknown. Unique molecular identifiers were incorporated during preparation of the TCRbeta library. MiXCR, run by TCRdb on the PCR reads, gives a single entry per CDR3 protein. The repertoire holds fewer than 700,000 distinct CDR3 sequences, with 20% to 25% as singletons. The sample comes from a study of T-cell reconstitution after alpha-beta-depleted transplantation in children. Regarding the study as a whole: Surviving recipient T cells and thymic progenitors produced the high day-60 TCRbeta diversity seen in some patients.

Sample: PBMCs, mostly from graft donor cells, taken 360 days after TCRalphabeta/CD19-depleted stem cell transplant. The clonotype originates from a boy under three years old who had a stem cell transplant for acute myeloid leukemia, so the T cells may come from the graft donor.

As DNA, the CDR3 is TGTGCCAGCAGCTGGGGACTAGTGGGCACCGGGGAGCTGTTTTTT. Amino acids: CASSWGLVGTGELFF. The rearrangement uses TRBV5-5 and TRBJ2-2; TRBD2 aligns across 8 bases. This CDR3 comprises 15 residues. The junction had 5 bases not matched to a gene; V was cut back by 3 bases and J by 4 bases. CDR1 SGHKS and CDR2 YYEKEE come from the germline V gene (reference sequence).